Below, one TCR beta chain is given with its context. Libraries were prepared by immunoSEQ multiplex PCR; TCRdb keeps only in-frame clonotypes and omits some of them. The sample lists 70,000 or so clones; roughly 92% were seen once. This record comes from a study of resident and recirculating memory T cells in vitiligo. Germline V lookup: CDR1 LNHDA, CDR2 SQIVND (reference sequence). The V and J ends lost 4 bases and 3 bases, in that order; junction bases with no gene match: 9. The length of the CDR3 is 16 residues. The receptor was isolated from a male donor with vitiligo. Sequences were obtained from blood. The chain employs TRBV19 and TRBJ2-3, with 8 bases identical to TRBD1. Here the CDR3 reads CASSSGQGGQTDTQYF. Written as DNA, the CDR3 is TGTGCCAGTAGTAGCGGACAGGGCGGTCAGACAGATACGCAGTATTTT. Full variable domain (missing parts from reference TRBV19 and TRBJ2-3): DGGITQSPKYLFRKEGQNVTLSCEQNLNHDAMYWYRQDPGQGLRLIYYSQIVNDFQKGDIAEGYSVSREKKESFPLTVTSAQKNPTAFYLCASSSGQGGQTDTQYFGPGTRLTVL.